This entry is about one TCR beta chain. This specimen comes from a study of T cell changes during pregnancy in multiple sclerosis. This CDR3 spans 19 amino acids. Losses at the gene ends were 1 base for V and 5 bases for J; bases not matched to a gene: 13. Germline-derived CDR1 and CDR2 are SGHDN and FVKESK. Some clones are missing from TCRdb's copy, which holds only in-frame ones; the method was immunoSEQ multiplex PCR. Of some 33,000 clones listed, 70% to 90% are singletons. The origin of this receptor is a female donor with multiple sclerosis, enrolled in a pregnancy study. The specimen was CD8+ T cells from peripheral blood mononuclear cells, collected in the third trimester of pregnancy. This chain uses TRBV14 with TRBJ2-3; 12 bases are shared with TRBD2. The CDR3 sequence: CASSQGFPTSGGPRDTQYF. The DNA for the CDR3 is TGTGCCAGCAGCCAAGGCTTCCCAACTAGCGGGGGGCCTCGAGATACGCAGTATTTT.